This T cell receptor beta chain was found in a study of blood T cell repertoires in COVID-19. Background on the study: Whether acute or convalescent, the COVID-19 samples came from the United States, Italy and Spain. PBMCs, B-cell-depleted T cells, or T cells were the source of the cDNA or gDNA that made up the material.

This clone was found once. The CDR3 length is 15 residues. The germline CDR1 and CDR2 sequences are SGHTS and YDEGEE. The V end lost 1 base, the J end lost 12 bases, and 20 bases lay between the germline ends. Authors' data handling: Estimates of nucleated cell counts were drawn from the amplification of reference gene primers. TCRdb keeps only in-frame clones here, not all; method: immunoSEQ multiplex PCR. V, J and clone size are taken as reported in that table, and D and trimming were inferred from the DNA itself. There are over 200,000 clones in the sample; around nine tenths occur only once, and around 10% lies in the top ten.

The J gene is TRBJ2-1, the V gene TRBV5-8; TRBD2 might be the D (5 bases). This TCR was recovered from a man aged 40-55 years who had recovered from COVID-19. Sequencing input: peripheral blood. CDR3 amino acids: CASSLNSAGRVGQFF. The CDR3 DNA is TGTGCCAGCAGCTTGAATAGCGCGGGCCGGGTGGGGCAGTTCTTC.